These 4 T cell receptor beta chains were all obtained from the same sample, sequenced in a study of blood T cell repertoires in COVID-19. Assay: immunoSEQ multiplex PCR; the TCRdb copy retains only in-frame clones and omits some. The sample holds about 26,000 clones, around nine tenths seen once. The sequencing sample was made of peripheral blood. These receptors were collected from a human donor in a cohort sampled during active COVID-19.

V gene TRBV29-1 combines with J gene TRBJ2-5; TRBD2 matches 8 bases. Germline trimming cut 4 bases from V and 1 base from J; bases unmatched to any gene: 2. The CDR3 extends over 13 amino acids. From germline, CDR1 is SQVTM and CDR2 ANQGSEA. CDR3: CSVAGTSQETQYF. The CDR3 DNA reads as TGCAGCGTTGCCGGGACTAGCCAAGAGACCCAGTACTTC.

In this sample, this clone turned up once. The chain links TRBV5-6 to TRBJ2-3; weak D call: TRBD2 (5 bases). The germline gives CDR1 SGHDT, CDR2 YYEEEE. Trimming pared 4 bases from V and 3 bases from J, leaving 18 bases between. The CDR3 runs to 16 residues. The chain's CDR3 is CASSAKIRGSTDTQYF. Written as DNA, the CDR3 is TGTGCCAGCAGCGCAAAGATACGGGGTAGTACAGATACGCAGTATTTT.

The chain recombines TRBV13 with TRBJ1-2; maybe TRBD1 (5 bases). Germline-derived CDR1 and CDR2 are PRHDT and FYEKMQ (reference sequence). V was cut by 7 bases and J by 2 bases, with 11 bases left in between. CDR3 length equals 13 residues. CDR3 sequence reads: CASTKGPNYGYTF. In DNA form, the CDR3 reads TGTGCCAGCACTAAGGGGCCGAACTATGGCTACACCTTC. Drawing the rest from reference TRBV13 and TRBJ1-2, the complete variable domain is AAGVIQSPRHLIKEKRETATLKCYPIPRHDTVYWYQQGPGQDPQFLISFYEKMQSDKGSIPDRFSAQQFSDYHSELNMSSLELGDSALYFCASTKGPNYGYTFGSGTRLTVV.

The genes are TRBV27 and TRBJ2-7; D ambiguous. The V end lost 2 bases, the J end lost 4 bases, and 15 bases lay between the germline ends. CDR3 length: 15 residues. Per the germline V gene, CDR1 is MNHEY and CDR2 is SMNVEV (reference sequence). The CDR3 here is CASSLLPVQTYEQYF. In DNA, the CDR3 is TGTGCCAGCAGTTTACTACCGGTTCAAACGTACGAGCAGTACTTC.